This T cell receptor beta chain was profiled in a study of blood T cell repertoires in COVID-19. About the research overall: The analysed material was cDNA or gDNA that came from T cells, B-cell-depleted T cells, or PBMCs.

The authors' processing: Estimates of nucleated cell counts were drawn from the amplification of reference gene primers. Measured with immunoSEQ multiplex PCR; TCRdb has only the in-frame clones, and not every one. V and J calls and clone size are those listed in that table; D and trimming were worked out from the DNA. The sample includes fewer than 150,000 clones, roughly 86% of them seen just once. Sequencing was done on a sample of peripheral blood. The source of this sequence is a human donor in a cohort sampled during active COVID-19.

The CDR3 is CASSLGQSNEKLFF. The CDR3 DNA reads as TGCGCCAGCAGCCTCGGACAGTCTAATGAAAAACTGTTTTTT. V gene TRBV4-1 combines with J gene TRBJ1-4; TRBD1 is a possible D gene (6 bases). The V end was cut by 4 bases, the J end by 3 bases, with 9 bases between. CDR3 size: 14 residues. Germline CDR1 and CDR2: MGHRA and YSYEKL.